This is a list of T cell receptor beta chains from one sample in a study of blood T cells in healthy people across ages. TCRdb redid the calling of the 5' RACE reads with MiXCR, one entry per CDR3 protein. Among about a million distinct CDR3 sequences listed, 48% were seen once. Sequenced material: blood. These receptors all come from a man aged 25 to 45 in good health. CDR3s include the opening cysteine and the closing phenylalanine or tryptophan. Each record gives: V gene, J gene, CDR3 length, CDR3 protein.

v_call: TRBV9; j_call: TRBJ2-7; cdr3_length: 15; cdr3_aa: CASSVATGAVYEQYF
v_call: TRBV7-2; j_call: TRBJ1-2; cdr3_length: 13; cdr3_aa: CASSPAGENGYTF
v_call: TRBV7-2; j_call: TRBJ2-1; cdr3_length: 19; cdr3_aa: CASSLGGWGLEGRDNEQFF
v_call: TRBV20-1; j_call: TRBJ2-1; cdr3_length: 13; cdr3_aa: CSASPQVYNEQFF
v_call: TRBV4-1; j_call: TRBJ2-3; cdr3_length: 16; cdr3_aa: CASSQEDRLSTDTQYF
v_call: TRBV15; j_call: TRBJ2-6; cdr3_length: 19; cdr3_aa: CATSRDKLTWTSGANVLTF
v_call: TRBV24-1; j_call: TRBJ2-7; cdr3_length: 11; cdr3_aa: CATHDWEEQYF
v_call: TRBV7-2; j_call: TRBJ2-7; cdr3_length: 14; cdr3_aa: CASSEWDSSYEQYF
v_call: TRBV7-2; j_call: TRBJ1-1; cdr3_length: 14; cdr3_aa: CASSVDSPNTEAFF
v_call: TRBV28; j_call: TRBJ1-4; cdr3_length: 14; cdr3_aa: CASSFSQMNEKLFF
v_call: TRBV29-1; j_call: TRBJ2-5; cdr3_length: 13; cdr3_aa: CSVDQGNGETQYF
v_call: TRBV24-1; j_call: TRBJ1-2; cdr3_length: 15; cdr3_aa: CATSDRGAINYGYTF
v_call: TRBV7-9; j_call: TRBJ2-7; cdr3_length: 14; cdr3_aa: CASSLEQGFYEQYF
v_call: TRBV5-1; j_call: TRBJ2-5; cdr3_length: 14; cdr3_aa: CATSAGGRQETQYF
v_call: TRBV5-1; j_call: TRBJ2-3; cdr3_length: 16; cdr3_aa: CASSLVPGAITDTQYF
v_call: TRBV28; j_call: TRBJ1-5; cdr3_length: 16; cdr3_aa: CASSLPGQGASQPQHF
v_call: TRBV5-1; j_call: TRBJ2-1; cdr3_length: 13; cdr3_aa: CASSLGTTNEQFF
v_call: TRBV9; j_call: TRBJ2-3; cdr3_length: 19; cdr3_aa: CASSGRIDRGGPLTDTQYF
v_call: TRBV27; j_call: TRBJ2-7; cdr3_length: 16; cdr3_aa: CASSLGYLAGTYEQYF
v_call: TRBV18; j_call: TRBJ2-3; cdr3_length: 14; cdr3_aa: CASSPRNGQDTQYF
v_call: TRBV20-1; j_call: TRBJ2-3; cdr3_length: 14; cdr3_aa: CSAPGGPWGDTQYF
v_call: TRBV27; j_call: TRBJ1-1; cdr3_length: 16; cdr3_aa: CASSPREGALNTEAFF
v_call: TRBV7-2; j_call: TRBJ2-7; cdr3_length: 15; cdr3_aa: CASTLSGIGSYEQYF
v_call: TRBV4-1; j_call: TRBJ1-2; cdr3_length: 17; cdr3_aa: CASSQEVTGQGTVGYTF
v_call: TRBV28; j_call: TRBJ1-6; cdr3_length: 14; cdr3_aa: CASSFENRMGALHF
v_call: TRBV27; j_call: .; cdr3_length: 15; cdr3_aa: CASSLKAGGPYEQYF
v_call: TRBV20-1; j_call: TRBJ2-7; cdr3_length: 16; cdr3_aa: CSASLRGQGASYEQYF
v_call: TRBV6-5; j_call: TRBJ2-1; cdr3_length: 14; cdr3_aa: CASSSGGAYNEQFF
v_call: TRBV3-1; j_call: TRBJ1-4; cdr3_length: 16; cdr3_aa: CASSPGQGTTNEKLFF
v_call: TRBV7-2; j_call: TRBJ2-1; cdr3_length: 12; cdr3_aa: CAGSFPPNEQFF
v_call: TRBV12-3/TRBV12-4; j_call: TRBJ2-1; cdr3_length: 13; cdr3_aa: CASRIAGVNEQFF
v_call: TRBV7-2; j_call: TRBJ1-5; cdr3_length: 13; cdr3_aa: CASSLDADQPQHF
v_call: TRBV9; j_call: TRBJ1-2; cdr3_length: 12; cdr3_aa: CASSVERTTYTF
v_call: TRBV6-1; j_call: TRBJ2-5; cdr3_length: 15; cdr3_aa: CASRHETYGQETQYF
v_call: TRBV12-3/TRBV12-4; j_call: TRBJ1-2; cdr3_length: 15; cdr3_aa: CASRAGQQDVGGYTF
v_call: TRBV4-3; j_call: TRBJ2-3; cdr3_length: 18; cdr3_aa: CAGSQGVASGASTDTQYF
v_call: TRBV20-1; j_call: TRBJ2-1; cdr3_length: 15; cdr3_aa: CSANPFGGVTNEQFF
v_call: TRBV29-1; j_call: TRBJ2-3; cdr3_length: 18; cdr3_aa: CSVALSGTSGYLADTQYF
v_call: TRBV15; j_call: TRBJ2-1; cdr3_length: 15; cdr3_aa: CATSNGISSYNEQFF
v_call: TRBV25-1; j_call: TRBJ1-1; cdr3_length: 13; cdr3_aa: CASSEQGPTEAFF
v_call: TRBV10-2; j_call: TRBJ1-2; cdr3_length: 12; cdr3_aa: CAASGQGDGYTF
v_call: TRBV12-3/TRBV12-4; j_call: TRBJ2-3; cdr3_length: 15; cdr3_aa: CASSFTRFGTDTQYF
v_call: TRBV4-3; j_call: TRBJ1-1; cdr3_length: 17; cdr3_aa: CASSLRRGGAKGTEAFF
v_call: TRBV9; j_call: TRBJ2-1; cdr3_length: 15; cdr3_aa: CASSFTGGPYNEQFF
v_call: TRBV7-2; j_call: TRBJ1-2; cdr3_length: 13; cdr3_aa: CASSLAPEYGYTF
v_call: TRBV29-1; j_call: TRBJ2-7; cdr3_length: 14; cdr3_aa: CSVDGRQGSYEQYF
v_call: TRBV2; j_call: .; cdr3_length: 13; cdr3_aa: CASSVLAGRTQYF
v_call: TRBV10-3; j_call: TRBJ2-7; cdr3_length: 16; cdr3_aa: CAISEVDRGGVLEQYF
v_call: TRBV7-9; j_call: TRBJ2-5; cdr3_length: 16; cdr3_aa: CASSLAGLTPYAEQYF
v_call: TRBV20-1; j_call: TRBJ2-7; cdr3_length: 13; cdr3_aa: CSAILDSNYEQYF
v_call: TRBV28; j_call: TRBJ2-5; cdr3_length: 14; cdr3_aa: CASSLWGGEETQYF
v_call: TRBV7-9; j_call: TRBJ1-4; cdr3_length: 15; cdr3_aa: CASSSMTGMSEKLFF
v_call: TRBV11-3; j_call: TRBJ2-1; cdr3_length: 16; cdr3_aa: CASSPPTGGNYNEQFF
v_call: TRBV5-6; j_call: TRBJ2-3; cdr3_length: 16; cdr3_aa: CASSIVQGLTTDTQYF
v_call: TRBV5-1; j_call: TRBJ2-3; cdr3_length: 14; cdr3_aa: CASSLQGATDTQYF
v_call: TRBV12-3/TRBV12-4; j_call: TRBJ1-2; cdr3_length: 14; cdr3_aa: CASSPGTGVSGYTF
v_call: TRBV20-1; j_call: TRBJ1-2; cdr3_length: 12; cdr3_aa: CSAKTGSYGYTF
v_call: TRBV3-1; j_call: TRBJ1-2; cdr3_length: 16; cdr3_aa: CASSQESGQGAYGYTF
v_call: TRBV5-1; j_call: TRBJ2-4; cdr3_length: 16; cdr3_aa: CASSLGWGLAKNIQYF